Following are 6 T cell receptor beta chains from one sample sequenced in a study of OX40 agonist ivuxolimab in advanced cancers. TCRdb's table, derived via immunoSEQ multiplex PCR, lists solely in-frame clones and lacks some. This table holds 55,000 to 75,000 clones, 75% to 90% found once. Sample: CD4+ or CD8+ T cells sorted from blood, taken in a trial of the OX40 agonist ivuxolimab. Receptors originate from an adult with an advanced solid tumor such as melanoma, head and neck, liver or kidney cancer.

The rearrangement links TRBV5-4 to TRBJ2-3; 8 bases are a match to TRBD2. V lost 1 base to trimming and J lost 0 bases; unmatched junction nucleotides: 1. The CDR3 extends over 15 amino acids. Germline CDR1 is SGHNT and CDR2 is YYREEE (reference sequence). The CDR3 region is CASSLPGGSTDTQYF. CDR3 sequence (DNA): TGTGCCAGCAGCTTGCCGGGGGGGAGCACAGATACGCAGTATTTT.

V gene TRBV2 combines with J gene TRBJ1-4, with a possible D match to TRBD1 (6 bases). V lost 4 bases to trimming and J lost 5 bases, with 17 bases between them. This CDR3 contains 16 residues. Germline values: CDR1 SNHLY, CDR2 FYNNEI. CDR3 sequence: CASSGRTAPLNEKLFF. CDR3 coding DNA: TGTGCCAGCAGTGGGAGGACAGCTCCTTTAAATGAAAAACTGTTTTTT.

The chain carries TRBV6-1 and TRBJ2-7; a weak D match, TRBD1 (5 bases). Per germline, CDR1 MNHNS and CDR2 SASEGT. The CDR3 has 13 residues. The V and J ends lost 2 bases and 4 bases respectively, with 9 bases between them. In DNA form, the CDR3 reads TGTGCCAGCAGTGAACCAGGGTGGTACGAGCAGTACTTC. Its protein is CASSEPGWYEQYF.

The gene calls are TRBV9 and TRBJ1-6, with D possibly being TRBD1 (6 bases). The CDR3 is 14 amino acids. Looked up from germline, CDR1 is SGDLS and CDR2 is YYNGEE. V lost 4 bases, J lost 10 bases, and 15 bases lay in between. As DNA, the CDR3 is TGTGCCAGCAGCACCGACGGACAGTACTCACCCCTCCACTTT. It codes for CASSTDGQYSPLHF.

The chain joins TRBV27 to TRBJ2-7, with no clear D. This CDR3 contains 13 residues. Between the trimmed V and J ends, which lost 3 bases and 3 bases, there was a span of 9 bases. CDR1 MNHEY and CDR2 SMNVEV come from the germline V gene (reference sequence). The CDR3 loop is CASSFKVGYEQYF. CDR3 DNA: TGTGCCAGCAGTTTTAAGGTCGGCTACGAGCAGTACTTC.

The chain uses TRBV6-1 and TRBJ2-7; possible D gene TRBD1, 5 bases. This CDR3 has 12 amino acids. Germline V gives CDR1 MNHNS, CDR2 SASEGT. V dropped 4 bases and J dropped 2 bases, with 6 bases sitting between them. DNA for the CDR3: TGTGCCAGCAGTGTGACAGCCTACGAGCAGTACTTC. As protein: CASSVTAYEQYF.